This paragraph covers one T cell receptor (beta chain) sequence. The germline V gene has CDR1 SNHLY and CDR2 FYNNEI. The CDR3 contains 13 residues. Deletions cut 3 bases from V and 7 bases from J, with 12 bases between. The data are from a study of blood T cell repertoires in COVID-19. As for the study in general: Samples taken during acute and convalescent COVID-19 were collected in the United States, Italy and Spain. T cells, B-cell-depleted T cells, or PBMCs provided the cDNA or gDNA that served as material.

In the original processing: Reference gene primer amplification gave nucleated cell count estimates. Sequencing was performed with immunoSEQ multiplex PCR; in TCRdb, only in-frame clones are kept and a portion is missing. V and J calls and clone size come straight from that table; D and trimming were deduced from the DNA. This table holds approximately 280,000 clones, 86% found once. Input material: peripheral blood. The receptor was derived from a young woman who had recovered from COVID-19. V usage is TRBV2 and J usage is TRBJ1-2; D unclear. CDR3 bases: TGTGCCAGCAGTGAGGTCCCAGCAGGTGGCTACACCTTC. Protein: CASSEVPAGGYTF.